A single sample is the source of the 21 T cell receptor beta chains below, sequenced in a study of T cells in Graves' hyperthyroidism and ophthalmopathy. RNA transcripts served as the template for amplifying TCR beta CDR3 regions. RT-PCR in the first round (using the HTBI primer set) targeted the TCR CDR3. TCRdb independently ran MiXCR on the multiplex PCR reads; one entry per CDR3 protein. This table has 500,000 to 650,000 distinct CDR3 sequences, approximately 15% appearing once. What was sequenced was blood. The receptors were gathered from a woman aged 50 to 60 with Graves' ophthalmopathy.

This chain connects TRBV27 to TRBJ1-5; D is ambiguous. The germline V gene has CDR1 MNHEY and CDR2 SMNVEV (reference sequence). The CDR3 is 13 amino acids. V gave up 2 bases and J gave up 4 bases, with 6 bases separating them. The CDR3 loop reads CASSLVINQPQHF. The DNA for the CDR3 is TGTGCCAGCAGTTTAGTCATAAATCAGCCCCAGCATTTT.

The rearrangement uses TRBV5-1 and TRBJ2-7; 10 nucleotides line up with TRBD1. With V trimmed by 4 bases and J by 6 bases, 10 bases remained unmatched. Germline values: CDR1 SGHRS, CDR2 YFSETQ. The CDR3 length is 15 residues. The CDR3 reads CASSGRTGGIGEQYF. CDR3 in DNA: TGCGCCAGCAGCGGACGGACAGGGGGGATCGGCGAGCAGTACTTC.

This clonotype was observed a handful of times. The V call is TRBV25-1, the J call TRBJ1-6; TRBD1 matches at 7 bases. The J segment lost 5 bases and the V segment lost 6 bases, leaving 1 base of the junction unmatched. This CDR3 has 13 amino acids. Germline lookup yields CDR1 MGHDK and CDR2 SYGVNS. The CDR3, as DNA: TGTGCCAGCAGGGACAGGAATAATTCACCCCTCCACTTT. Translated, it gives CASRDRNNSPLHF.

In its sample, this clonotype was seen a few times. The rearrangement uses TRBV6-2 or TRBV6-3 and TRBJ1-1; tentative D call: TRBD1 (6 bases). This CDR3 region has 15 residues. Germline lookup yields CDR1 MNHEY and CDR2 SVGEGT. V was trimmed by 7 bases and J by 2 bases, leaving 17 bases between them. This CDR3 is CASKYREWRNTEAFF. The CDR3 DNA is TGTGCCAGCAAATACAGGGAATGGAGAAACACTGAAGCTTTCTTT.

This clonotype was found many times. CDR3 region: CASSLPRGDEQFF. The CDR3 nucleotides read TGTGCCAGCAGTTTGCCCAGGGGGGATGAGCAGTTCTTC. V and J are TRBV28 and TRBJ2-1, with a possible D match to TRBD1 (7 bases). This CDR3 is built from 13 residues. Germline V lookup: CDR1 MDHEN, CDR2 SYDVKM. Trimming removed 3 bases at V and 8 bases at J, with 11 bases between.

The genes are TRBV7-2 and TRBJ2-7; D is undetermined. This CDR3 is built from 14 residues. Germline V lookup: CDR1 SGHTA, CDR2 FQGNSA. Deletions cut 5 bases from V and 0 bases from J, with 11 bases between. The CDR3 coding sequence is TGTGCCAGCAGCATGAGAGTTAGCTCCTACGAGCAGTACTTC. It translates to CASSMRVSSYEQYF.

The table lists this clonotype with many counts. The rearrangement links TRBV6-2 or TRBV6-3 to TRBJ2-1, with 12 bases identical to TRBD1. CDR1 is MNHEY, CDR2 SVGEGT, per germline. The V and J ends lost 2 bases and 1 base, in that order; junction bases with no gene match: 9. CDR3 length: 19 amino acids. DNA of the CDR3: TGTGCCAGCAGTTACGTAAGGGGACAGGGGGCGTTTTCCTACAATGAGCAGTTCTTC. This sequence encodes CASSYVRGQGAFSYNEQFF.

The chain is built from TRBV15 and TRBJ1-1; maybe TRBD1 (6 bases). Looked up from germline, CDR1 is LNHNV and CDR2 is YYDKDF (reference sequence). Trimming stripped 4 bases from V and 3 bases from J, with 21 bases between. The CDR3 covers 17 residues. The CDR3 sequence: CATSIEGRIQGDTEAFF. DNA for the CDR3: TGTGCCACCAGCATAGAGGGGAGAATACAGGGAGACACTGAAGCTTTCTTT.

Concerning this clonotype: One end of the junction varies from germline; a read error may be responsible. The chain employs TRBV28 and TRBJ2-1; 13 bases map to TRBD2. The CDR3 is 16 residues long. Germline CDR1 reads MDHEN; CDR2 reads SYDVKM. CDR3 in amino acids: CASSFLLAGGNNGQFF. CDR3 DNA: TGTGCCAGCAGTTTCTTACTAGCGGGAGGGAACAATGGGCAGTTCTTC.

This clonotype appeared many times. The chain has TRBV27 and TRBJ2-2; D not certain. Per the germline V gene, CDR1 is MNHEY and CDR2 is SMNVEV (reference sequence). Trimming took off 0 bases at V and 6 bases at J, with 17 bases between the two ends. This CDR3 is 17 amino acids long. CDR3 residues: CASSLSVKREWPGELFF. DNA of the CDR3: TGTGCCAGCAGTTTATCGGTCAAGCGCGAGTGGCCCGGGGAGCTGTTTTTT.

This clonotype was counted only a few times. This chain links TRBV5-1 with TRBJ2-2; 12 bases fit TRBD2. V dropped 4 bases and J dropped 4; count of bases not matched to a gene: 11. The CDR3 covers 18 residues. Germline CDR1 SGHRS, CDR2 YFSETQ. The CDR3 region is CASSRDPRTSGTTGELFF. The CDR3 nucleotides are TGCGCCAGCAGCCGAGACCCCCGGACTAGCGGGACCACCGGGGAGCTGTTTTTT.

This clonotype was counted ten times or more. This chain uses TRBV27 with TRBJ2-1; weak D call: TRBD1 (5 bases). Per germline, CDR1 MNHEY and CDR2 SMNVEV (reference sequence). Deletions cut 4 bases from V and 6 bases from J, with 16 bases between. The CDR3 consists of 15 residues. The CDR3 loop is CASSSRSWGGNEQFF. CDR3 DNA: TGTGCCAGCAGTTCCCGTTCGTGGGGCGGCAATGAGCAGTTCTTC.

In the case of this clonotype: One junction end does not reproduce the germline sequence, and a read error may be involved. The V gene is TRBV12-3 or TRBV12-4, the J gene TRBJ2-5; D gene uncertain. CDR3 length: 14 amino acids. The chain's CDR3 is CASSESQAQETRYF. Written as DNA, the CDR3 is TGTGCCAGCAGTGAATCCCAGGCCCAAGAGACCCGGTACTTC.

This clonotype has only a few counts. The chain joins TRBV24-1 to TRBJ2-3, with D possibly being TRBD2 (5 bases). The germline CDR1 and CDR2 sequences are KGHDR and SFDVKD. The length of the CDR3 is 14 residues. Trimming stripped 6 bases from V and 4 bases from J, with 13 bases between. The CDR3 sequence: CATSSGRNADTQYF. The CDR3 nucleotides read TGTGCCACCAGTAGCGGTAGGAACGCAGATACGCAGTATTTT.

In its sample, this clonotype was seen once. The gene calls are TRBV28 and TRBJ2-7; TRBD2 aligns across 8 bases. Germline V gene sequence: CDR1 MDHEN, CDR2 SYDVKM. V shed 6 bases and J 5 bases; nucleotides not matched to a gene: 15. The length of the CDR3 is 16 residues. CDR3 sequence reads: CASSTDLAGSSHEQYF. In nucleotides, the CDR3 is TGTGCCAGCAGCACAGATCTAGCGGGCTCTTCCCACGAGCAGTACTTC.

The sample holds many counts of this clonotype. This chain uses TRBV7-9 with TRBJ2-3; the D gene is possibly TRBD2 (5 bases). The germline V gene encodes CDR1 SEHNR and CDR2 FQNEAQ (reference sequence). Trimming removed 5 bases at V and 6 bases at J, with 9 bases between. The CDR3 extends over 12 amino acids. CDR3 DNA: TGTGCCAGCAGCCGCGGGTTTGATACGCAGTATTTT. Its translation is CASSRGFDTQYF.

CDR3 nucleotide sequence: TGCGCCAGCAGCCAAGATATGCACACCTCCTACGAGCAGTACTTC. Its translation is CASSQDMHTSYEQYF. This chain joins TRBV4-1 and TRBJ2-7; D gene uncertain. The CDR3 contains 15 residues. Trimming took 0 bases from V and 0 from J, leaving 9 bases between them. The germline CDR1 and CDR2 sequences are MGHRA and YSYEKL.

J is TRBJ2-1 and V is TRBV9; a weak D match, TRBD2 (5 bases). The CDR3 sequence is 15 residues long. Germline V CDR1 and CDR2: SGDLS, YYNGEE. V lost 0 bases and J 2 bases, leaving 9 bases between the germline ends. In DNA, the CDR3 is TGTGCCAGCAGCGTAGAAAGCGGAGCCTACAATGAGCAGTTCTTC. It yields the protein CASSVESGAYNEQFF.

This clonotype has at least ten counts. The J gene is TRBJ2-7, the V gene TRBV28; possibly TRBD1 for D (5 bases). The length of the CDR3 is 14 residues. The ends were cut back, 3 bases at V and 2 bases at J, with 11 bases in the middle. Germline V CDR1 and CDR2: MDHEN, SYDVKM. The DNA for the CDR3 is TGTGCCAGCAGTTTTGGCAGGGTAGCCTACGAGCAGTACTTC. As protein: CASSFGRVAYEQYF. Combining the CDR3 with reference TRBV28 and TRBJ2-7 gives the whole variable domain DVKVTQSSRYLVKRTGEKVFLECVQDMDHENMFWYRQDPGLGLRLIYFSYDVKMKEKGDIPEGYSVSREKKERFSLILESASTNQTSMYLCASSFGRVAYEQYFGPGTRLTVT.

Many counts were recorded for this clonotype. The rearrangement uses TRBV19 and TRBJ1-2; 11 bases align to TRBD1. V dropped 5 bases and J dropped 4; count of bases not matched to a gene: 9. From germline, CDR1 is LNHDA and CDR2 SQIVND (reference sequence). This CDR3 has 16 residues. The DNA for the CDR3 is TGTGCCAGTAGTCCGCGTCCCGGGACAGGGGGCTATGGCTACACCTTC. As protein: CASSPRPGTGGYGYTF.

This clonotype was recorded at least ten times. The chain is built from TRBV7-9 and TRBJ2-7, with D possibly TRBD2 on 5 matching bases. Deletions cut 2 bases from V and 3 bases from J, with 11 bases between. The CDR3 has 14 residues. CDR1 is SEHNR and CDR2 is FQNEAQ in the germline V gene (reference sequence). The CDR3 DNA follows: TGTGCCAGCAGCTTAAGGACGGGAAACTACGAGCAGTACTTC. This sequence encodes CASSLRTGNYEQYF.